One sample yielded the 27 T cell receptor beta chains listed below, sequenced in a study of CD8+ T cells in alopecia areata. The sequencing template was cDNA reverse transcribed from extracted RNA. Data came from immunoSEQ multiplex PCR; TCRdb stores just in-frame clones and leaves some out. The repertoire includes around 140,000 clones, around 86% of them detected once, and 13% sits in the top ten. Treatment given: oral pan-JAK inhibitor, 5-10 mg twice daily. The sequences come from CD8+ T cells sorted from blood, collected at week 4, from a patient treated with tofacitinib. The receptor source for this set is a human donor with alopecia areata.

The rearrangement links TRBV30 to TRBJ2-1; 7 bases align to TRBD1. Germline loops: CDR1 GTSNPN, CDR2 SVGIG (reference sequence). This CDR3 contains 11 residues. V was clipped by 5 bases and J by 9 bases; unmatched bases: 4. The CDR3 sequence is CAWAQGSEQFF. The CDR3 DNA reads as TGTGCCTGGGCACAGGGGAGTGAGCAGTTCTTC.

This chain links TRBV6-5 with TRBJ1-2; 7 nucleotides match TRBD1. This CDR3 is 16 amino acids long. J gave up 5 bases and V 2 bases, and 11 bases lay outside the gene matches. Germline V gives CDR1 MNHEY, CDR2 SVGAGI. This CDR3 is CASSYLGQGDSYGYTF. CDR3 nucleotides: TGTGCCAGCAGTTACCTCGGGCAGGGGGACTCGTATGGCTACACCTTC.

This chain links TRBV7-9 with TRBJ2-7; TRBD1 might be the D (6 bases). Trimming removed 2 bases at V and 6 bases at J, with 11 bases between. Germline assignment: CDR1 SEHNR and CDR2 FQNEAQ (reference sequence). There are 13 residues in the CDR3. CDR3 region: CASSLSTGFEQYF. CDR3 DNA: TGTGCCAGCAGCTTATCCACAGGGTTCGAGCAGTACTTC. The variable domain in full, with the rest retrieved from reference TRBV7-9 and TRBJ2-7, is DTGVSQNPRHKITKRGQNVTFRCDPISEHNRLYWYRQTLGQGPEFLTYFQNEAQLEKSRLLSDRFSAERPKGSFSTLEIQRTEQGDSAMYLCASSLSTGFEQYFGPGTRLTVT.

V and J are TRBV27 and TRBJ1-1; D unclear. The V end lost 6 bases, the J end lost 5 bases, and 25 bases lay between the germline ends. The germline V gene has CDR1 MNHEY and CDR2 SMNVEV (reference sequence). The CDR3 length is 17 residues. In DNA, the CDR3 is TGTGCCAGCAGCCTGCAACTCGCAAGCGGCGTGTGGACTGAAGCTTTCTTT. Amino acids: CASSLQLASGVWTEAFF.

The J gene is TRBJ2-1, the V gene TRBV11-2; D unclear. The CDR3 totals 13 residues. V dropped 5 bases and J dropped 4 bases, with 9 bases sitting between them. Germline CDR1 is SGHAT and CDR2 is FQNNGV. The CDR3 loop reads CASSVEIYNEQFF. CDR3 coding DNA: TGTGCCAGCAGCGTGGAGATTTACAATGAGCAGTTCTTC.

The rearrangement uses TRBV13 and TRBJ2-3, with no clear D. Trimming took off 5 bases at V and 2 bases at J, with 14 bases between the two ends. CDR1 PRHDT and CDR2 FYEKMQ come from the germline V gene (reference sequence). The CDR3 consists of 15 residues. CDR3 in amino acids: CASSTSLTDTDTQYF. CDR3 bases: TGTGCCAGCAGCACCTCGTTGACTGACACAGATACGCAGTATTTT.

The rearrangement uses TRBV7-7 and TRBJ2-7, with D perhaps TRBD2 (5 bases). The V and J ends lost 5 bases and 6 bases respectively, with 20 bases between them. CDR3 size: 15 residues. CDR1 and CDR2 (germline): SSHAT, FNYEAQ (reference sequence). The CDR3 region has the DNA TGTGCCAGCAGCCCAACCTATAGGGAGATGGGCGAGCAGTACTTC. Its translation is CASSPTYREMGEQYF.

This clone was detected only once. This chain joins TRBV29-1 and TRBJ2-7, with D unresolved. This CDR3 is 11 amino acids long. Per germline, CDR1 SQVTM and CDR2 ANQGSEA. The V and J ends lost 5 bases and 4 bases respectively, with 9 bases between them. The CDR3 DNA follows: TGCAGCGTTCTCGGGCCGTACGAGCAGTACTTC. It specifies CSVLGPYEQYF.

The genes are TRBV30 and TRBJ1-2; TRBD1 aligns across 8 bases. Germline CDR1 is GTSNPN and CDR2 is SVGIG (reference sequence). J gave up 11 bases and V 4 bases, and 9 bases lay outside the gene matches. CDR3 length equals 12 residues. The CDR3 DNA reads as TGTGCCTGGACAGGGGGCGCGAAGGGTTACACCTTC. It is translated as CAWTGGAKGYTF.

This clone has a single count. The chain has TRBV7-2 and TRBJ2-7; unclear D gene. CDR3 size: 12 residues. The germline CDR1 and CDR2 sequences are SGHTA and FQGNSA. The germline V and J ends were trimmed by 5 bases and 0 bases, with 5 bases remaining between them. The CDR3 loop is CASSPSSYEQYF. Written as DNA, the CDR3 is TGTGCCAGCAGCCCGAGCTCCTACGAGCAGTACTTC.

The chain combines TRBV27 with TRBJ2-5, with 9 bases identical to TRBD2. V was clipped by 3 bases and J by 5 bases; unmatched bases: 13. Germline V lookup: CDR1 MNHEY, CDR2 SMNVEV (reference sequence). The CDR3 spans 17 residues. The CDR3 nucleotides are TGTGCCAGCAGTTTGCTCCCAGCGGGAGGTTTGGTGGAGACCCAGTACTTC. Translating it yields CASSLLPAGGLVETQYF.

The rearrangement uses TRBV29-1 and TRBJ1-1; D remains ambiguous. V lost 4 bases and J lost 0, with 12 bases in between. This CDR3 has 14 residues. The V gene's germline CDR1 is SQVTM and CDR2 ANQGSEA. The CDR3 sequence: CSVAGTPMNTEAFF. CDR3 nucleotides: TGCAGCGTTGCGGGCACTCCAATGAACACTGAAGCTTTCTTT.

The chain uses TRBV6-7 and TRBJ2-7; D is unclear. TRBV6-7 is an open reading frame whose function is uncertain. With 2 bases removed from V and 2 bases from J, the gap between germline ends came to 4 bases. The CDR3 contains 12 residues. DNA for the CDR3: TGTGCCAGCAGTTACAGACCCTACGAGCAGTACTTC. Translation gives CASSYRPYEQYF.

The chain is built from TRBV29-1 and TRBJ2-1; D assignment may be TRBD1 or TRBD2 (5 bases each). With 5 bases removed from V and 8 bases from J, the gap between germline ends came to 19 bases. CDR1 is SQVTM, CDR2 ANQGSEA, per germline. CDR3 length: 14 residues. In nucleotides, the CDR3 is TGCAGCGTTATTGGGACCAGTAAAAATCATGAGCAGTTCTTC. Its protein is CSVIGTSKNHEQFF.

The chain combines TRBV7-9 with TRBJ1-2, with D perhaps matching TRBD1 (6 bases). The CDR3 runs to 13 residues. V gave up 4 bases and J gave up 4 bases, with 10 bases separating them. Germline V gives CDR1 SEHNR, CDR2 FQNEAQ (reference sequence). CDR3 nucleotide sequence: TGTGCCAGCAGCTCCGGGACACTCTATGGCTACACCTTC. This codes for CASSSGTLYGYTF.

The genes are TRBV6-5 and TRBJ2-7, with TRBD2 matching over 7 bases. The germline CDR1 and CDR2 sequences are MNHEY and SVGAGI. J gave up 4 bases and V 6 bases, and 9 bases lay outside the gene matches. The CDR3 is made up of 14 amino acids. In DNA form, the CDR3 reads TGTGCCAGCAGCGAATCGACTAGCCTATACGAGCAGTACTTC. Amino acids: CASSESTSLYEQYF.

As for this clone: The sample holds other DNA sequences that translate to the same CDR3. The rearrangement uses TRBV30 and TRBJ2-1; no clear D. The CDR3 has 12 residues. Germline V lookup: CDR1 GTSNPN, CDR2 SVGIG (reference sequence). The germline V and J ends were trimmed by 0 bases and 8 bases, with 8 bases remaining between them. The CDR3 is CAWSVSRDEQFF. Written as DNA, the CDR3 is TGTGCCTGGAGTGTATCCCGAGATGAGCAGTTCTTC.

V is TRBV5-6 and J is TRBJ1-5, with D possibly matching TRBD1 (5 bases). The germline V and J ends were trimmed by 0 bases and 3 bases, with 10 bases remaining between them. This CDR3 contains 15 residues. The germline V gene encodes CDR1 SGHDT and CDR2 YYEEEE. CDR3 amino acids: CASSLGQGSNQPQHF. CDR3 DNA sequence: TGTGCCAGCAGCTTGGGCCAGGGATCCAATCAGCCCCAGCATTTT.

The chain links TRBV27 to TRBJ2-1, with D possibly TRBD1 on 7 matching bases. There are 13 residues in the CDR3. Germline CDR1 reads MNHEY; CDR2 reads SMNVEV (reference sequence). V lost 3 bases, J lost 5 bases, and 8 bases lay in between. The CDR3 loop reads CASSFRGDNEQFF. The CDR3 bases are TGTGCCAGCAGTTTCAGGGGGGACAATGAGCAGTTCTTC.

V is TRBV4-1 and J is TRBJ2-7; possibly TRBD1 for D (6 bases). Germline V CDR1 and CDR2: MGHRA, YSYEKL. V lost 1 base, J lost 1 base, and 8 bases lay in between. The CDR3 is made up of 14 amino acids. CDR3 region: CASSQAGESYEQYF. DNA of the CDR3: TGCGCCAGCAGCCAAGCAGGGGAATCCTACGAGCAGTACTTC.

The V gene is TRBV5-6, the J gene TRBJ2-1; D possibly corresponds to TRBD2 (5 bases). The germline V gene encodes CDR1 SGHDT and CDR2 YYEEEE. V gave up 0 bases and J gave up 5 bases, with 15 bases separating them. The CDR3 extends over 16 amino acids. The CDR3 spells CASSLEERTLDNEQFF. The CDR3 bases are TGTGCCAGCAGCTTGGAGGAGCGGACCCTTGACAATGAGCAGTTCTTC. Drawing the rest from reference TRBV5-6 and TRBJ2-1, the complete variable domain is DAGVTQSPTHLIKTRGQQVTLRCSPKSGHDTVSWYQQALGQGPQFIFQYYEEEERQRGNFPDRFSGHQFPNYSSELNVNALLLGDSALYLCASSLEERTLDNEQFFGPGTRLTVL.

V and J are TRBV10-2 and TRBJ2-7, with D uncertain. CDR1 is WSHSY and CDR2 is SAAADI in the germline V gene. The CDR3 is 12 amino acids. Trimming took off 2 bases at V and 9 bases at J, with 11 bases between the two ends. The CDR3 spells CASSEGPRGQYF. In nucleotides, the CDR3 is TGCGCCAGCAGTGAGGGACCCCGAGGGCAGTACTTC.

This clone was recorded a few times. J is TRBJ2-7 and V is TRBV29-1; 13 bases line up with TRBD2. V lost 7 bases and J lost 6; bases outside the gene matches: 6. The V gene's germline CDR1 is SQVTM and CDR2 ANQGSEA. This CDR3 comprises 13 residues. As DNA, the CDR3 is TGCAGCGCAATACTAGCGGGAGGGCCCGAGCAGTACTTC. As protein: CSAILAGGPEQYF.

This chain uses TRBV7-9 with TRBJ2-1, with D hard to call. V dropped 3 bases and J dropped 0 bases, with 12 bases sitting between them. The CDR3 has 16 amino acids. Germline V lookup: CDR1 SEHNR, CDR2 FQNEAQ (reference sequence). The CDR3 nucleotides are TGTGCCAGCAGCTTGGAAATACAGAACTCCTACAATGAGCAGTTCTTC. Its protein is CASSLEIQNSYNEQFF.

V and J are TRBV29-1 and TRBJ2-7, with 9 positions matching TRBD1. CDR1 SQVTM and CDR2 ANQGSEA come from the germline V gene. CDR3 length equals 13 residues. V shed 3 bases and J 6 bases; nucleotides not matched to a gene: 6. CDR3 residues: CSVEGRQGGEQYF. CDR3 DNA sequence: TGCAGCGTTGAGGGTCGACAGGGGGGCGAGCAGTACTTC.

The V gene is TRBV29-1, the J gene TRBJ1-1; possibly TRBD1 for D (5 bases). V shed 6 bases and J shed 3 bases, with 26 bases lying between them. This CDR3 contains 17 residues. Looked up from germline, CDR1 is SQVTM and CDR2 is ANQGSEA. The CDR3 reads CSVFAWDGLPEDTEAFF. The CDR3 DNA reads as TGCAGCGTCTTCGCGTGGGACGGGCTCCCGGAGGACACTGAAGCTTTCTTT. Combining the CDR3 with reference TRBV29-1 and TRBJ1-1 gives the whole variable domain SAVISQKPSRDICQRGTSLTIQCQVDSQVTMMFWYRQQPGQSLTLIATANQGSEATYESGFVIDKFPISRPNLTFSTLTVSNMSPEDSSIYLCSVFAWDGLPEDTEAFFGQGTRLTVV.

The genes are TRBV7-9 and TRBJ2-1; TRBD2 matches at 10 bases. The CDR3 is 13 amino acids. Trimming at V came to 1 base and at J to 14 bases, leaving 5 bases not matched to a gene. Germline V CDR1 and CDR2: SEHNR, FQNEAQ (reference sequence). In DNA form, the CDR3 reads TGTGCCAGCAGCTTAGGCCCAGCGGGAGGGGAGTTCTTC. Protein: CASSLGPAGGEFF.